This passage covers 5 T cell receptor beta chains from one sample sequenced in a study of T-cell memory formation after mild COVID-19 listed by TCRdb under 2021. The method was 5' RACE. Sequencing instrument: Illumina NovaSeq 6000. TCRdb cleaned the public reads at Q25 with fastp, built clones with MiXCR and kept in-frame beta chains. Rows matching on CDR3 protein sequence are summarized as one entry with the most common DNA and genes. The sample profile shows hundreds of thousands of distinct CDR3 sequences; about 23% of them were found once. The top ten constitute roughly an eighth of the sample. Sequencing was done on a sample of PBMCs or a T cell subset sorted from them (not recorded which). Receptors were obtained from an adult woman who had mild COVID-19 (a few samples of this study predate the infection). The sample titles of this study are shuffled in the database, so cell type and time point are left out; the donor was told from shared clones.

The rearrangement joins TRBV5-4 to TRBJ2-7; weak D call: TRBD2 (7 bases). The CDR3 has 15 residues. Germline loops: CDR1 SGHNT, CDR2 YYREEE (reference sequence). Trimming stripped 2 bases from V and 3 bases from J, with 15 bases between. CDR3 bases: TGTGCCAGCAGCTTAGGGGGGGGCCTCGACTACGAGCAGTACTTC. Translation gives CASSLGGGLDYEQYF.

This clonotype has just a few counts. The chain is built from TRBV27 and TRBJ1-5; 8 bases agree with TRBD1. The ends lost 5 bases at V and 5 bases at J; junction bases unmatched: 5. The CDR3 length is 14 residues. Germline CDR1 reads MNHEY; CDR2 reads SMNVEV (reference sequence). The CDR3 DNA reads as TGTGCCAGCAGTCCAACGACAGGGGATCAGCCCCAGCATTTT. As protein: CASSPTTGDQPQHF.

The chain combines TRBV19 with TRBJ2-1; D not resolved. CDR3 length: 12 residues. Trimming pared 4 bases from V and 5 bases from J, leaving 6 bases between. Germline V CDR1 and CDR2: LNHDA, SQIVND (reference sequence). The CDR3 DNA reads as TGTGCCAGTAGTACTCAGAACAATGAGCAGTTCTTC. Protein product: CASSTQNNEQFF.

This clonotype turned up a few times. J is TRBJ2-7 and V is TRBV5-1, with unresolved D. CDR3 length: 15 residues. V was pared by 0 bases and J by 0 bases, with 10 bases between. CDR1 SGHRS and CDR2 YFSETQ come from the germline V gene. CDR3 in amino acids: CASSLAVGYSYEQYF. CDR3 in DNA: TGCGCCAGCAGCTTGGCGGTGGGCTACTCCTACGAGCAGTACTTC.

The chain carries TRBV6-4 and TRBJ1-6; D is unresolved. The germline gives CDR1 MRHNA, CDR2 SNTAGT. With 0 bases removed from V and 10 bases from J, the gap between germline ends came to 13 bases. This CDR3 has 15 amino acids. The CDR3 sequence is CASSDSPSIYSPLHF. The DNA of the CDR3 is TGTGCCAGCAGTGACTCGCCATCCATCTACTCACCCCTCCACTTT.